The 12 T cell receptor beta chains given below trace back to one sample, sequenced in a study of early T cells in non-severe SARS-CoV-2 infection. TCRdb reprocessed the 5' RACE reads with MiXCR, giving one entry per CDR3 protein. The sample carries 70,000 or so distinct CDR3 sequences, around 10% recorded once. This sample comprised whole blood, obtained at baseline. These TCRs come from an adult who was a healthcare worker with PCR-confirmed SARS-CoV-2 infection or an uninfected control (not recorded which).

The J gene is TRBJ1-2, the V gene TRBV29-1, with D unresolved. Looked up from germline, CDR1 is SQVTM and CDR2 is ANQGSEA. V lost 2 bases and J lost 5, with 9 bases in between. The CDR3 sequence is 12 residues long. The CDR3 DNA reads as TGCAGCGTTGAACCAAGGGAGTATGGCTACACCTTC. As protein: CSVEPREYGYTF.

In this sample, this clonotype turned up a few times. The gene calls are TRBV11-2 and TRBJ2-1, with 15 nucleotides matching TRBD2. This CDR3 has 20 amino acids. Trimming at V came to 5 bases and at J to 1 base, leaving 12 bases not matched to a gene. Germline V gives CDR1 SGHAT, CDR2 FQNNGV. CDR3: CASSRTPGTSGGKSYNEQFF. CDR3 nucleotides: TGTGCCAGCAGCCGGACGCCCGGGACTAGCGGGGGGAAATCCTACAATGAGCAGTTCTTC.

The rearrangement uses TRBV5-8 and TRBJ2-1; tentatively, D is TRBD2 (6 bases). The germline V gene has CDR1 SGHTS and CDR2 YDEGEE. The V gene lost 6 bases and the J gene lost 6 bases, with 16 bases spanning the gap. CDR3 size: 14 residues. For the CDR3, the DNA is TGTGCCAGCACCTGGTCCAGCGGGCCCAATGAGCAGTTCTTC. It specifies CASTWSSGPNEQFF.

This clonotype was recorded a few times. CDR3 in DNA: TGTGCCAGCAGCGGGACGGGAAGGGCCTCTGAAGCTTTCTTT. This codes for CASSGTGRASEAFF. This chain uses TRBV7-3 with TRBJ1-1, with D possibly being TRBD1 (5 bases). Per germline, CDR1 SGHTA and CDR2 FQGTGA. The germline V and J ends were trimmed by 5 bases and 6 bases, with 16 bases remaining between them. The CDR3 spans 14 residues.

V gene TRBV5-1 combines with J gene TRBJ2-7, with D perhaps TRBD1 (5 bases). CDR3 size: 14 residues. Looked up from germline, CDR1 is SGHRS and CDR2 is YFSETQ. Deletions cut 2 bases from V and 5 bases from J, with 14 bases between. CDR3 protein: CASSFSTGYDEQYF. The CDR3 nucleotides read TGCGCCAGCAGCTTTTCCACAGGTTACGACGAGCAGTACTTC. The full variable domain, completed using reference TRBV5-1 and TRBJ2-7, is KAGVTQTPRYLIKTRGQQVTLSCSPISGHRSVSWYQQTPGQGLQFLFEYFSETQRNKGNFPGRFSGRQFSNSRSEMNVSTLELGDSALYLCASSFSTGYDEQYFGPGTRLTVT.

This clonotype came up a few times. The chain links TRBV2 to TRBJ1-4, with unresolved D. CDR1 and CDR2 (germline): SNHLY, FYNNEI. V dropped 7 bases and J dropped 4 bases, with 7 bases sitting between them. The CDR3 spans 12 residues. CDR3 sequence reads: CASKDINEKLFF. CDR3 DNA sequence: TGTGCCAGCAAAGATATTAATGAAAAACTGTTTTTT.

The rearrangement links TRBV5-5 to TRBJ1-5; 8 bases fit TRBD1. The germline V gene has CDR1 SGHKS and CDR2 YYEKEE (reference sequence). The CDR3 loop spans 16 amino acids. The ends lost 2 bases at V and 1 base at J; junction bases unmatched: 5. The CDR3 spells CASSLRQGNSNQPQHF. CDR3 nucleotides: TGTGCCAGCAGCTTACGACAGGGGAACAGCAATCAGCCCCAGCATTTT.

This chain links TRBV3-1 with TRBJ2-7; D remains ambiguous. V lost 3 bases, J lost 3 bases, and 6 bases lay in between. The germline gives CDR1 LGHDT, CDR2 YNNKEL (reference sequence). This CDR3 region has 12 residues. The CDR3 loop reads CASSQANYEQYF. Written as DNA, the CDR3 is TGTGCCAGCAGCCAGGCTAACTACGAGCAGTACTTC.

This clonotype occurred many times. The chain links TRBV6-5 to TRBJ1-1; D perhaps matches TRBD1 (6 bases). V was cut by 4 bases and J by 4 bases, with 13 bases left in between. Germline values: CDR1 MNHEY, CDR2 SVGAGI. The CDR3 has 14 amino acids. The CDR3 here is CASSSNQGTTEAFF. The CDR3 coding sequence is TGTGCCAGCAGTTCTAATCAGGGGACCACTGAAGCTTTCTTT.

This clonotype has just one count. CDR3 in DNA: TGTGCCAGCAGCGTGTCCCTGGAGGATGAAGCTTTCTTT. Amino acid sequence: CASSVSLEDEAFF. This rearrangement joins TRBV9 to TRBJ1-1; no clear D. V lost 2 bases to trimming and J lost 7 bases, with 12 bases between them. The CDR3 length is 13 residues. Per germline, CDR1 SGDLS and CDR2 YYNGEE.

This rearrangement joins TRBV6-2 or TRBV6-3 to TRBJ2-1; D not resolved. V was shortened by 7 bases and J by 9 bases, with 16 bases between the two germline ends. Germline V gene sequence: CDR1 MNHEY, CDR2 SVGEGT. The CDR3 runs to 13 residues. CDR3 in amino acids: CASNNGLPVEQFF. The CDR3 DNA reads as TGTGCCAGCAACAACGGTCTCCCCGTTGAGCAGTTCTTC.

Only a few counts were recorded for this clonotype. The rearrangement joins TRBV5-5 to TRBJ1-4; 8 nucleotides match TRBD1. Germline V gene sequence: CDR1 SGHKS, CDR2 YYEKEE (reference sequence). CDR3 length equals 13 residues. After removal of 7 bases from V and 8 bases from J, the junction contained 7 bases not matched to a gene. CDR3 DNA sequence: TGTGCCAGCCGCGGGACAGGAGCCGAAAAACTGTTTTTT. It yields the protein CASRGTGAEKLFF.